A single sample gave rise to the 7 T cell receptor beta chains below, sequenced in a study of blood T cell repertoires in COVID-19. The assay was immunoSEQ multiplex PCR, and TCRdb's table has in-frame clones only and misses some. The profile covers hundreds of thousands of clones, with more than 85% appearing a single time and about 1.6% taken by the ten largest. The specimen was PBMCs or T cells enriched from blood (not recorded which). These receptors all stem from a woman aged 45-65 years who had recovered from COVID-19.

The chain combines TRBV2 with TRBJ2-3; 14 positions match TRBD2. The CDR3 consists of 19 residues. The V gene end was trimmed by 4 bases and the J gene end by 0 bases; junction bases not matched to a gene: 9. CDR1 SNHLY and CDR2 FYNNEI come from the germline V gene. The CDR3 spells CASSGSTSGRATSTDTQYF. CDR3 DNA sequence: TGTGCCAGCAGTGGGTCGACTAGCGGGAGGGCCACTAGCACAGATACGCAGTATTTT.

The DNA of the CDR3 is TGTGCCAGTAGTAAGGGGGACGGGAGGGCCCGCACCGGGGAGCTGTTTTTT. It is translated as CASSKGDGRARTGELFF. This chain connects TRBV19 to TRBJ2-2; 8 nucleotides agree with TRBD2. CDR1 LNHDA and CDR2 SQIVND come from the germline V gene (reference sequence). The CDR3 runs 17 residues. Trimming removed 4 bases from V and 4 bases from J; junction bases left unmatched: 11. The variable domain in full, with the rest retrieved from reference TRBV19 and TRBJ2-2, is DGGITQSPKYLFRKEGQNVTLSCEQNLNHDAMYWYRQDPGQGLRLIYYSQIVNDFQKGDIAEGYSVSREKKESFPLTVTSAQKNPTAFYLCASSKGDGRARTGELFFGEGSRLTVL.

This clone was detected only a few times. V gene TRBV29-1 combines with J gene TRBJ2-7; 12 nucleotides line up with TRBD2. The CDR3 is made up of 15 amino acids. The V gene end was trimmed by 1 base and the J gene end by 4 bases; junction bases not matched to a gene: 5. Germline-derived CDR1 and CDR2 are SQVTM and ANQGSEA. CDR3 nucleotide sequence: TGCAGCGTTGAAGTAGGACTAGCGGGATTTTACGAGCAGTACTTC. Its protein is CSVEVGLAGFYEQYF.

Concerning this clone itself: Other DNA sequences within the sample encode an identical CDR3. V usage is TRBV27 and J usage is TRBJ1-2, with D possibly being TRBD1 (5 bases). The germline V gene has CDR1 MNHEY and CDR2 SMNVEV (reference sequence). Trimming removed 5 bases at V and 5 bases at J, with 9 bases between. The CDR3 extends over 12 amino acids. The CDR3 nucleotides are TGTGCCAGCAGTCCGGGGGGTTATGGCTACACCTTC. It translates to CASSPGGYGYTF.

V gene TRBV29-1 combines with J gene TRBJ1-2; a possible D gene is TRBD1 (5 bases). The CDR3 loop spans 10 amino acids. V lost 6 bases and J 7 bases, leaving 9 bases between the germline ends. Germline CDR1 is SQVTM and CDR2 is ANQGSEA. CDR3 sequence reads: CSVGEGGYTF. CDR3 nucleotides: TGCAGCGTGGGGGAGGGTGGCTACACCTTC.

This clone was found once. The chain recombines TRBV19 with TRBJ1-4; TRBD1 matches 8 bases. With V trimmed by 8 bases and J by 4 bases, 6 bases remained unmatched. CDR1 LNHDA and CDR2 SQIVND come from the germline V gene (reference sequence). The CDR3 is 14 amino acids. The CDR3 DNA reads TGTGCCAGTTGGGGGGACAGGAGTAATGAAAAACTGTTTTTT. Its protein product is CASWGDRSNEKLFF.

The CDR3, as DNA: TGTGCCAGCAGCCTACTCGGAGAGGAAGGCTACACCTTC. Translated, it gives CASSLLGEEGYTF. The chain employs TRBV7-3 and TRBJ1-2; D gene unclear. The CDR3 runs 13 residues. CDR1 SGHTA and CDR2 FQGTGA come from the germline V gene. Trimming left V 5 bases short and J 8 bases short, with 15 bases between.